This T cell receptor beta chain is from a study of a mutant IDH1 vaccine in newly diagnosed glioma (dated by TCRdb to the early 2020s). Regarding the complete study: Patients received eight vaccinations in weeks 1, 3, 5, 7, 11, 15, 19 and 23, corresponding to visits V03 through V10. For exploratory analyses, 25 to 30 treated patients had longitudinal TCRB deep sequencing done wherever samples were available. Of the roughly 31 treated patients, 62.5% were male and about 40% were female, and the mean age was approximately 41 years. Vaccination began 4-6 weeks after radiotherapy alone, or alongside temozolomide cycles in the chemotherapy-containing groups. Six visits were used for peripheral blood collection: V03 (baseline), V05, V07, V10, V12 and V13. Prior to enrollment, standard therapy consisting of radiotherapy alone, temozolomide alone, or radiochemotherapy with temozolomide had been administered to patients, with the combination being received by most patients. Results the study describes overall, beyond this receptor: Pseudoprogression appeared unrelated to alterations in the top peripheral T cell clonotypes detected by TCRB sequencing. Selection of PBMC samples for TCRB deep sequencing was based on availability. The authors stated that sample limitations prevented analyses of patient blood samples from being reproduced. Immune responses induced by the vaccine were seen in around 93% of patients across multiple MHC alleles.

Sample time point, as interpreted from the label and publication: week 23, last vaccination. Each vaccine dose, consisting of 300 ug of a 20-mer mutant IDH1 peptide in Montanide, was administered subcutaneously with topical imiquimod. Donors had newly diagnosed WHO grade 3 or 4 IDH1-mutant astrocytomas with loss of nuclear ATRX. The samples were drawn from NOA16, a multicentre, single-arm, open-label phase I trial in Germany that tested a mutant IDH1 peptide vaccine in humans for the first time. The DNeasy Blood and Tissue Kit was used to extract genomic DNA from EDTA blood for TCRB sequencing. The library was built by means of the immunoSEQ multiplex PCR assay. The hsTCRB Kit was used according to the manufacturer's protocol to amplify rearranged TCR beta chain sequences. Sequencing of TCRB libraries was carried out on an Illumina MiSeq. Per the source publication's procedure: Demultiplexing, trimming and gene mapping were performed with the kit vendor's proprietary platform. Imported from immuneACCESS, the table was reduced by TCRdb to in-frame sequences with V and J called. These copies leave out some clones; in studies compared against another copy, an unresolved V gene accounts for under half, and the cause of the remainder is not known. The V and J calls and clone size are taken from that table; D and trimming were inferred from the DNA. This sample gives tens of thousands of clones in total; 80% of them show up just once. The ten most abundant clones make up 5% to 8% of the sample.

Details on this clone: The antigen it recognizes is unknown. No much larger clonotype is one base removed from it; base qualities were not supplied.

There are 13 amino acids in the CDR3, from cysteine to phenylalanine inclusive. Kept here is only the CDR3 DNA, which spans 39 bases and is read in frame from base 1. The germline V gene specifies MNHEY as CDR1 and SVGAGI as CDR2. Trimming leaves V shorter by 5 bases and J shorter by 10 bases, with the junction holding 10 bases beyond the gene matches. The specimen was PBMCs, collected from a glioma patient whose treatment included an IDH1 peptide vaccine. The chain uses TRBV6-5 and TRBJ1-1; 7 bases in between match TRBD1. The receptor's source is a middle-aged man with glioma. The CDR3 is CASSPLPPGGAFF. The nucleotides are TGTGCCAGCAGTCCTCTTCCCCCAGGGGGAGCTTTCTTT.